This T cell receptor (beta chain) was identified in a study of CD8 T cells in ankylosing spondylitis (dated by TCRdb to the late 2010s). Broadly, across the study: The study set out to find disease-linked TCR variants by profiling T cell receptor beta repertoires in ankylosing spondylitis patients and healthy donors. The whole study cohort included some 100 healthy donors and 25 or so ankylosing spondylitis patients. Peripheral blood samples were taken, and synovial fluid was additionally collected from ankylosing spondylitis patients.

On the study overall, not on this receptor specifically: Blood from ankylosing spondylitis patients appeared to be characterized by a TCR beta motif made up of under ten highly homologous amino acid variants. Some motif variants had previously been reported in the synovial fluid and blood of reactive arthritis patients, which suggests shared mechanisms of disease initiation. The disease-linked clones were reported to be significantly enriched in matched synovial fluid samples from ankylosing spondylitis patients. In peripheral blood, the disease-linked clones were found at relatively low frequencies and had a CD8+ phenotype.

Counted from cysteine to phenylalanine, this CDR3 has 14 amino acids. Kept here is only the CDR3 DNA, which spans 42 bases and is read in frame from base 1. V is pared back by 1 base and J by 2 bases, with 8 bases lying between the germline termini. The germline V gene encodes CDR1 KGHSH and CDR2 LQKENI. This clonotype was picked up many times. Its recognized antigen is unknown. Per-nucleotide qualities are absent, and no much larger clonotype sits a single base away. The data were produced on an Illumina HiSeq 2500. Quantitative 5'-RACE with molecular barcodes was used to prepare TCR beta libraries. The published analysis was carried out like this. To identify disease-linked TCR variants, a new computational method was used, one built on a probabilistic model of VDJ rearrangement. TCRdb handled the public reads itself, with Q25 trimming in fastp and clone calling in MiXCR, and kept productive beta chains. All rows with the same CDR3 protein become a single entry with the most common DNA and genes. The V and J calls, along with clone size, are taken from TCRdb and not from the paper's own processing. The sample includes 69,000 or so distinct CDR3 sequences, with over 4% observed a single time. The ten biggest clones cover around 2% of the sample.

The clonotype comes from a male donor with ankylosing spondylitis or in good health (not recorded which). The sequence joins TRBV18 to TRBJ2-5; no D gene call is confident. Source material: blood, either unsorted or a sorted T cell fraction (not recorded which). The CDR3 has the sequence CASSPRTEQETQYF. The bases read TGTGCCAGCTCACCACGGACGGAGCAAGAGACCCAGTACTTC. Outside the CDR3, residues come from the reference TRBV18 and TRBJ2-5 proteins, so the full variable domain is: NAGVMQNPRHLVRRRGQEARLRCSPMKGHSHVYWYRQLPEEGLKFMVYLQKENIIDESGMPKERFSAEFPKEGPSILRIQQVVRGDSAAYFCASSPRTEQETQYFGPGTRLLVL.